This entry lists 25 T cell receptor beta chains sequenced from one sample in a study of shared clonotypes between healthy human individuals. As defined, naive CD8 cells were CD45RO-negative and positively selected for CCR7, with terminally differentiated effector memory CD45RA+ cells excluded. Data came from immunoSEQ multiplex PCR; TCRdb stores just in-frame clones and leaves some out. The sample contains a few million clones, roughly 95% of which appear only once. The material sequenced was naive CD8+ T cells from PBMCs. The receptors originated from a man in his late teens or twenties in good health. Some clones in this sample may be carry-over from other donors' samples.

Worth noting for this clone: Distinct nucleotide sequences in the sample also encode this CDR3. The chain uses TRBV27 and TRBJ2-7, with D perhaps matching TRBD1 (6 bases). The CDR3 has 13 residues. The V gene's germline CDR1 is MNHEY and CDR2 SMNVEV (reference sequence). V shed 3 bases and J shed 4 bases, with 10 bases lying between them. CDR3 loop: CASSFGTSYEQYF. The CDR3 DNA is TGTGCCAGCAGTTTCGGGACATCTTACGAGCAGTACTTC.

The chain recombines TRBV5-1 with TRBJ2-3; unclear D gene. Trimming cost V 3 bases and J 2 bases, with 7 bases left between them. Germline V CDR1 and CDR2: SGHRS, YFSETQ. This CDR3 is 13 amino acids long. Here the CDR3 DNA reads TGCGCCAGCAGCTCCAGTTACACAGATACGCAGTATTTT. It codes for CASSSSYTDTQYF.

This clone was counted once. The V gene is TRBV7-8, the J gene TRBJ2-5; 9 bases are a match to TRBD1. V gave up 1 base and J gave up 7 bases; unmatched junction bases: 7. Germline lookup yields CDR1 SGHVS and CDR2 FQNEAQ. The CDR3 is 15 residues long. CDR3 sequence reads: CASSLGPGQGATQYF. For the CDR3, the DNA is TGTGCCAGCAGCTTAGGCCCGGGACAGGGCGCGACCCAGTACTTC.

V and J are TRBV28 and TRBJ2-5; weak D call: TRBD2 (6 bases). Trimming removed 7 bases at V and 6 bases at J, with 18 bases between. Germline CDR1 reads MDHEN; CDR2 reads SYDVKM. The CDR3 has 14 residues. CDR3 sequence: CASNLVGEEKTQYF. DNA for the CDR3: TGTGCCAGCAACTTGGTGGGGGAGGAGAAGACCCAGTACTTC.

The chain is built from TRBV19 and TRBJ2-5; 9 nucleotides line up with TRBD1. The trim removed 5 bases at V and 4 bases at J, leaving 8 bases unmatched. CDR1 and CDR2 (germline): LNHDA, SQIVND (reference sequence). The CDR3 loop spans 15 amino acids. CDR3 sequence: CASSVTGGWRETQYF. CDR3 DNA: TGTGCCAGTAGTGTCACAGGGGGCTGGAGAGAGACCCAGTACTTC.

The gene calls are TRBV27 and TRBJ1-1, with D possibly being TRBD1 (6 bases). V lost 6 bases to trimming and J lost 0 bases, with 14 bases between them. Germline values: CDR1 MNHEY, CDR2 SMNVEV (reference sequence). The CDR3 contains 15 residues. The DNA for the CDR3 is TGTGCCAGCAGACCCAGGGGCGTCATGAACACTGAAGCTTTCTTT. Translated: CASRPRGVMNTEAFF.

This chain connects TRBV4-3 to TRBJ2-1, with 8 bases aligning to TRBD2. The CDR3 is 16 amino acids. The V gene's germline CDR1 is LGHNA and CDR2 YSLEER. J lost 2 bases, V lost 4 bases, and 7 bases had no gene match. In nucleotides, the CDR3 is TGCGCCAGCAGCCTCGGGAGGGTCTCCACCTACAATGAGCAGTTCTTC. It encodes CASSLGRVSTYNEQFF.

The V and J genes are TRBV4-3 and TRBJ2-7; TRBD1 aligns across 7 bases. CDR3 size: 14 residues. The trim removed 2 bases at V and 8 bases at J, leaving 9 bases unmatched. Germline CDR1 and CDR2: LGHNA and YSLEER. CDR3 region: CASSQKGQVWKQYF. CDR3 DNA: TGCGCCAGCAGCCAAAAAGGACAGGTCTGGAAGCAGTACTTC.

The chain recombines TRBV6-6 with TRBJ1-2; D unresolved. The CDR3 loop spans 16 amino acids. V lost 0 bases to trimming and J lost 2 bases, with 13 bases between them. The germline V gene has CDR1 MNHNY and CDR2 SVGAGI (reference sequence). CDR3 sequence reads: CASSYSMQEQNYGYTF. CDR3 sequence (DNA): TGTGCCAGCAGTTACTCGATGCAGGAGCAAAACTATGGCTACACCTTC.

Worth noting for this clone: The identical CDR3 is also encoded by other nucleotide sequences in the sample. The rearrangement joins TRBV5-6 to TRBJ1-5; D call uncertain. CDR3 length: 13 amino acids. Deletions cut 0 bases from V and 4 bases from J, with 5 bases between. Germline V gene data show CDR1 as SGHDT and CDR2 as YYEEEE. The CDR3 region has the DNA TGTGCCAGCAGCTTGGGCCCGAATCAGCCCCAGCATTTT. Its protein is CASSLGPNQPQHF.

V usage is TRBV19 and J usage is TRBJ2-7; no definite D call. Germline V gives CDR1 LNHDA, CDR2 SQIVND (reference sequence). CDR3 length: 11 residues. V shed 11 bases and J shed 2 bases, with 10 bases lying between them. The DNA of the CDR3 is TGTGCCGTCGCCGATCCCTACGAGCAGTACTTC. Its protein product is CAVADPYEQYF.

J is TRBJ1-1 and V is TRBV21-1; TRBD1 reflects the table's D call only, with no check against the DNA. TRBV21-1 is assigned pseudogene status. This CDR3 spans 17 amino acids. The CDR3: CASNQFNPGTGFTEAFF. The CDR3, as DNA: TGTGCCAGCAACCAGTTCAATCCCGGGACAGGATTCACTGAAGCTTTCTTT.

This clone was found once. The chain combines TRBV11-2 with TRBJ2-5; D call uncertain. V dropped 5 bases and J dropped 2 bases, with 3 bases sitting between them. Germline loops: CDR1 SGHAT, CDR2 FQNNGV. There are 11 residues in the CDR3. The CDR3 region is CASSPQETQYF. The DNA for the CDR3 is TGTGCCAGCAGCCCTCAAGAGACCCAGTACTTC.

This chain uses TRBV5-1 with TRBJ2-1; D unclear. The V end was cut by 1 base, the J end by 0 bases, with 8 bases between. This CDR3 has 15 amino acids. Germline values: CDR1 SGHRS, CDR2 YFSETQ. CDR3 DNA sequence: TGCGCCAGCAGCTTGTCAGCGAACTCCTACAATGAGCAGTTCTTC. It specifies CASSLSANSYNEQFF.

The chain is built from TRBV4-3 and TRBJ2-4; TRBD1 agrees at 9 bases. This CDR3 comprises 16 residues. V lost 4 bases and J lost 2; bases outside the gene matches: 6. Germline-derived CDR1 and CDR2 are LGHNA and YSLEER. The CDR3 DNA sequence: TGCGCCAGCAGCCCCGGGACAGGGATTTCCAAAAACATTCAGTACTTC. Translating gives CASSPGTGISKNIQYF.

This chain connects TRBV19 to TRBJ2-7; 8 bases align to TRBD2. The CDR3 is 15 amino acids. The ends lost 6 bases at V and 0 bases at J; junction bases unmatched: 7. Looked up from germline, CDR1 is LNHDA and CDR2 is SQIVND (reference sequence). The CDR3 loop reads CASSPRGGRSYEQYF. CDR3 coding DNA: TGTGCCAGTAGCCCACGGGGGGGACGCTCCTACGAGCAGTACTTC.

V gene TRBV7-9 combines with J gene TRBJ2-3, with 12 positions matching TRBD2. The junction had 6 bases not matched to a gene; V was cut back by 1 base and J by 4 bases. The V gene's germline CDR1 is SEHNR and CDR2 FQNEAQ (reference sequence). The CDR3 totals 17 residues. As DNA, the CDR3 is TGTGCCAGCAGCTTAGGCGCTAGCGGGAGGGATGCAGATACGCAGTATTTT. It yields the protein CASSLGASGRDADTQYF.

This clone was seen a few times. The chain couples TRBV2 to TRBJ1-1; D is ambiguous. V lost 4 bases and J lost 8, with 11 bases in between. The CDR3 runs 12 residues. The germline gives CDR1 SNHLY, CDR2 FYNNEI. This CDR3 is CASSVGPPEAFF. In DNA, the CDR3 is TGTGCCAGCAGTGTCGGGCCCCCGGAAGCTTTCTTT.

The rearrangement uses TRBV30 and TRBJ1-1; D not resolved. V shed 3 bases and J shed 0 bases, with 5 bases lying between them. Germline-derived CDR1 and CDR2 are GTSNPN and SVGIG (reference sequence). The CDR3 length is 12 residues. For the CDR3, the DNA is TGTGCCTGGAGGCCCGTGAACACTGAAGCTTTCTTT. This sequence encodes CAWRPVNTEAFF.

The V gene is TRBV7-9, the J gene TRBJ2-7; 10 bases map to TRBD2. The CDR3 totals 16 residues. The trim removed 5 bases at V and 9 bases at J, leaving 16 bases unmatched. Germline lookup yields CDR1 SEHNR and CDR2 FQNEAQ (reference sequence). CDR3 protein: CASSNRDGLAGVGQYF. The DNA for the CDR3 is TGTGCCAGCAGCAATAGGGATGGGCTAGCGGGAGTCGGGCAGTACTTC.

This chain links TRBV15 with TRBJ2-2, with D perhaps TRBD2 (6 bases). This CDR3 comprises 18 residues. Germline V gives CDR1 LNHNV, CDR2 YYDKDF (reference sequence). The V end was cut by 0 bases, the J end by 2 bases, with 16 bases between. The CDR3 nucleotides are TGTGCCACCAGCAGAGAGGGTAGCGGCGGATCCAACACCGGGGAGCTGTTTTTT. Translation gives CATSREGSGGSNTGELFF.

A word on this clone: The identical CDR3 is also encoded by other nucleotide sequences in the sample. This sequence joins TRBV28 and TRBJ2-5; no definite D call. Trimming cost V 5 bases and J 1 base, with 8 bases left between them. This CDR3 spans 13 amino acids. Germline V gene lookup returns CDR1 MDHEN and CDR2 SYDVKM. CDR3 loop: CASSPGFQETQYF. The CDR3 coding sequence is TGTGCCAGCAGTCCTGGATTCCAAGAGACCCAGTACTTC. The variable domain in full, completed from reference TRBV28 and TRBJ2-5, reads DVKVTQSSRYLVKRTGEKVFLECVQDMDHENMFWYRQDPGLGLRLIYFSYDVKMKEKGDIPEGYSVSREKKERFSLILESASTNQTSMYLCASSPGFQETQYFGPGTRLLVL.

The V and J genes are TRBV28 and TRBJ2-7, with 11 bases aligning to TRBD2. Germline V CDR1 and CDR2: MDHEN, SYDVKM. V dropped 6 bases and J dropped 4; count of bases not matched to a gene: 8. CDR3 size: 15 residues. This chain's CDR3 is CASRILGTSGYEQYF. CDR3 DNA: TGTGCCAGCAGGATTCTAGGGACTAGCGGTTACGAGCAGTACTTC.

The V and J genes are TRBV9 and TRBJ2-6, with D tentatively TRBD1 or TRBD2 (5 bases each). The ends were cut back, 2 bases at V and 0 bases at J, with 9 bases in the middle. Per germline, CDR1 SGDLS and CDR2 YYNGEE. This CDR3 contains 16 residues. CDR3: CASSVSGRSGANVLTF. The CDR3 DNA follows: TGTGCCAGCAGCGTTTCGGGACGCTCTGGGGCCAACGTCCTGACTTTC.

This clone was seen only once. The chain recombines TRBV6-5 with TRBJ2-7; 7 nucleotides line up with TRBD1. This CDR3 has 15 amino acids. Germline V lookup: CDR1 MNHEY, CDR2 SVGAGI. Germline trimming cut 6 bases from V and 2 bases from J; bases unmatched to any gene: 10. CDR3 residues: CASRRFGTVAYEQYF. CDR3 DNA sequence: TGTGCCAGCAGACGATTCGGGACAGTAGCCTACGAGCAGTACTTC.